The 11 T cell receptor beta chains listed next were all sequenced from one sample in a study of cytomegalovirus exposure and HLA in healthy donors (dated by TCRdb to the late 2010s). Receptor libraries were prepared by the immunoSEQ multiplex PCR assay. The multiplex PCR relied on a mix of 60 forward primers for TCR Vbeta segments and 13 reverse primers for TCR Jbeta segments. Entries here come from immuneACCESS through TCRdb and include only in-frame sequences with V and J called. Some clones fail to appear in such tables; in the studies checked, an unresolved V gene covers under half of the shortfall, and the cause of the remainder is unknown. The sample contains some 77,000 clones, 80% of them found a single time. The ten top clones hold 20% to 30% of the sample. Sequences were obtained from PBMCs. Receptors originate from a woman aged 45-65 years in good health and CMV-seropositive.

J is TRBJ2-7 and V is TRBV5-1; 10 bases map to TRBD2. V was clipped by 0 bases and J by 0 bases; unmatched bases: 9. The CDR3 length is 18 residues. CDR1 SGHRS and CDR2 YFSETQ come from the germline V gene. The CDR3 sequence is CASSLAASGGRYSYEQYF. DNA of the CDR3: TGCGCCAGCAGCTTGGCGGCTAGCGGGGGCCGATACTCCTACGAGCAGTACTTC.

The chain recombines TRBV15 with TRBJ2-7; D is possibly TRBD1 (5 bases). CDR1 is LNHNV and CDR2 is YYDKDF in the germline V gene (reference sequence). Trimming took off 4 bases at V and 3 bases at J, with 16 bases between the two ends. The CDR3 consists of 15 residues. The CDR3: CATSKGLGHFYEQYV. The CDR3 DNA is TGTGCCACCAGCAAAGGGCTGGGGCATTTCTACGAGCAGTACGTC.

This chain uses TRBV6-5 with TRBJ1-6; TRBD1 aligns across 10 bases. Germline V gene sequence: CDR1 MNHEY, CDR2 SVGAGI. Trimming cost V 6 bases and J 10 bases; bases outside gene matches: 9. The CDR3 has 15 amino acids. CDR3 nucleotide sequence: TGTGCCAGCAGCGCCTCCGGGACAGGGGAATCACCCCTCCACTTT. This codes for CASSASGTGESPLHF.

This clone was picked up a small number of times. The chain combines TRBV19 with TRBJ2-2; D not certain. The CDR3 length is 12 residues. Germline CDR1 LNHDA, CDR2 SQIVND (reference sequence). V gave up 7 bases and J gave up 6 bases, with 9 bases separating them. CDR3 region: CASTLFPGELFF. DNA for the CDR3: TGTGCCAGTACACTGTTCCCCGGGGAGCTGTTTTTT. Full variable domain (remainder filled in from reference TRBV19 and TRBJ2-2): DGGITQSPKYLFRKEGQNVTLSCEQNLNHDAMYWYRQDPGQGLRLIYYSQIVNDFQKGDIAEGYSVSREKKESFPLTVTSAQKNPTAFYLCASTLFPGELFFGEGSRLTVL.

The CDR3 loop is CASSLLGTGFAGELFF. CDR3 sequence (DNA): TGCGCCAGCAGCTTGTTGGGGACAGGGTTCGCCGGGGAGCTGTTTTTT. V usage is TRBV5-1 and J usage is TRBJ2-2; TRBD1 agrees at 9 bases. After removal of 1 base from V and 6 bases from J, the junction contained 7 bases not matched to a gene. The CDR3 spans 16 residues. Germline V gene sequence: CDR1 SGHRS, CDR2 YFSETQ.

Comment on this clone: A read error may account for a junction end that differs from germline. The chain joins TRBV7-2 to TRBJ1-2; D perhaps matches TRBD1 (5 bases). The CDR3 extends over 12 amino acids. The germline CDR1 and CDR2 sequences are SGHTA and FQGNSA. The CDR3 here is CASSLAGGGYTF. The CDR3 DNA is TGTGCCAGCAGTTTAGCCGGGGGAGGCTACACCTTC.

This chain links TRBV19 with TRBJ1-2, with D hard to call. Germline V lookup: CDR1 LNHDA, CDR2 SQIVND (reference sequence). There are 13 residues in the CDR3. Trimming cost V 3 bases and J 4 bases, with 9 bases left between them. CDR3 loop: CASSMMLSYGYTF. The CDR3, as DNA: TGTGCCAGTAGTATGATGCTGAGCTATGGCTACACCTTC.

The V call is TRBV6-1, the J call TRBJ2-5; perhaps TRBD2 as D (6 bases). Germline-derived CDR1 and CDR2 are MNHNS and SASEGT. Between the trimmed V and J ends, which lost 11 bases and 6 bases, there was a span of 22 bases. The CDR3 covers 14 residues. DNA of the CDR3: TGTGCCTTTTCCGGGGGAGCACTTGGAAAGACCCAGTACTTC. Amino acid sequence: CAFSGGALGKTQYF.

This clone was counted only a few times. The V call is TRBV5-6, the J call TRBJ1-1, with 7 bases lining up with TRBD1. The length of the CDR3 is 13 residues. The germline V gene has CDR1 SGHDT and CDR2 YYEEEE. Trimming took 2 bases from V and 5 from J; bases not matched to a gene: 3. The CDR3 protein is CASSFLQGTEAFF. For the CDR3, the DNA is TGTGCCAGCAGCTTTTTACAGGGGACTGAAGCTTTCTTT.

Of note for this clone: One end of the junction fails to match germline, which may point to a read error. The rearrangement uses TRBV15 and TRBJ1-1; possibly TRBD1 for D (5 bases). The CDR3 totals 14 residues. Germline V gene lookup returns CDR1 LNHNV and CDR2 YYDKDF (reference sequence). The CDR3 region is CATSRENRNAEAFF. The CDR3 bases are TGTGCCACCAGCAGAGAAAACAGGAACGCTGAAGCTTTCTTT.

J is TRBJ2-2 and V is TRBV15, with a possible D match to TRBD2 (6 bases). Trimming left V 6 bases short and J 8 bases short, with 13 bases between. There are 13 residues in the CDR3. Per germline, CDR1 LNHNV and CDR2 YYDKDF (reference sequence). This chain's CDR3 is CATRTSGLGELFF. In nucleotides, the CDR3 is TGTGCCACCAGAACCAGCGGGTTAGGGGAGCTGTTTTTT.